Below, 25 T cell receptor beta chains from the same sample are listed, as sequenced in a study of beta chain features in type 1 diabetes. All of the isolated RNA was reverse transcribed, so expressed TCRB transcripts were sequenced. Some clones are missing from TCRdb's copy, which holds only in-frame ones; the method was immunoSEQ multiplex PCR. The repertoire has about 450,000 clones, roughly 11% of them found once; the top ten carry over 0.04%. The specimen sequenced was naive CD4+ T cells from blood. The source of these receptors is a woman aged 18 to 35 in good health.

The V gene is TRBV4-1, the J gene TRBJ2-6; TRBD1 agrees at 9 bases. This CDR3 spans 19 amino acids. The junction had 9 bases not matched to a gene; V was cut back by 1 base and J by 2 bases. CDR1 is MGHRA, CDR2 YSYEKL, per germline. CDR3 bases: TGCGCCAGCAGCCAAGGTTGGGACAGGGTCTTTGCTGGGGCCAACGTCCTGACTTTC. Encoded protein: CASSQGWDRVFAGANVLTF.

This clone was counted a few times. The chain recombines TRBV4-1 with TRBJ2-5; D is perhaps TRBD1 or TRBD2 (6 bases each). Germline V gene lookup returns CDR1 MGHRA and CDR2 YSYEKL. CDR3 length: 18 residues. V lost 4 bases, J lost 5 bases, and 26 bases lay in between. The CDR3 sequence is CASSRGGGGQITGETQYF. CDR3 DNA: TGCGCCAGCAGCCGTGGGGGAGGAGGTCAAATAACAGGGGAGACCCAGTACTTC.

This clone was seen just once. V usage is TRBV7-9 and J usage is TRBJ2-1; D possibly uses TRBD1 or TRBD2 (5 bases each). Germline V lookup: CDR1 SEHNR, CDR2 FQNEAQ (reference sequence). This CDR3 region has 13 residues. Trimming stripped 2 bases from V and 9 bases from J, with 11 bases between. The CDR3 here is CASSLKAGGEQFF. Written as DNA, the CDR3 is TGTGCCAGCAGCTTAAAAGCTGGGGGTGAGCAGTTCTTC.

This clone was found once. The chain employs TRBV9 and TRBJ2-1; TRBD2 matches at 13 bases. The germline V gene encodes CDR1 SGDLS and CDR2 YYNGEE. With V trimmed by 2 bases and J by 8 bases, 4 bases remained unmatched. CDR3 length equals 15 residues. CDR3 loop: CASSVQGLAGHEQFF. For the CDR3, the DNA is TGTGCCAGCAGCGTTCAGGGACTAGCGGGACATGAGCAGTTCTTC.

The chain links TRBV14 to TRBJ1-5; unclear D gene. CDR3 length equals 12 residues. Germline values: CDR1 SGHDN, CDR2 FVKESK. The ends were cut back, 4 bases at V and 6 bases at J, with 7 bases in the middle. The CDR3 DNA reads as TGTGCCAGCAGCCTAGCGGGTCAGCCCCAGCATTTT. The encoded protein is CASSLAGQPQHF.

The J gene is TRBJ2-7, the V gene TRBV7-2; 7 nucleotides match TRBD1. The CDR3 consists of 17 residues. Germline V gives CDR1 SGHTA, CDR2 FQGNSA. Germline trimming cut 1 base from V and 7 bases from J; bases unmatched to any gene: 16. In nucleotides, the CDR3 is TGTGCCAGCAGCTTAGGGCCAAGACAGGGAGAACTTGGGGAGCAGTACGTC. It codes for CASSLGPRQGELGEQYV.

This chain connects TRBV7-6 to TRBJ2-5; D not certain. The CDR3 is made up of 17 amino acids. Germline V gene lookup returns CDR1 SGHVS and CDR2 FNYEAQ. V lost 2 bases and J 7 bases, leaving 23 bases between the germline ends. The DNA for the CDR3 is TGTGCCAGCAGCTTAAGGGCACGAGCAGCCGGCCTTGGGACCCAGTACTTC. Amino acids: CASSLRARAAGLGTQYF.

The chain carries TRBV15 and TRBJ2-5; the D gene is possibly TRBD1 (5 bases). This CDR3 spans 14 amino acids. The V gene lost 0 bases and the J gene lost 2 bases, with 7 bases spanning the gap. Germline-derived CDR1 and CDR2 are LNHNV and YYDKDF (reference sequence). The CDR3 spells CATSRDQGQETQYF. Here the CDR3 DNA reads TGTGCCACCAGCAGAGATCAGGGTCAAGAGACCCAGTACTTC.

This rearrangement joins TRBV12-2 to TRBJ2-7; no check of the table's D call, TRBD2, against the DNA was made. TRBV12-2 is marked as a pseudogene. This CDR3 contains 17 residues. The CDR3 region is CASRLGRLAGGRDEQYF. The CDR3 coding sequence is TGTGCAAGTCGCTTAGGCCGTCTAGCGGGGGGACGCGACGAGCAGTACTTC.

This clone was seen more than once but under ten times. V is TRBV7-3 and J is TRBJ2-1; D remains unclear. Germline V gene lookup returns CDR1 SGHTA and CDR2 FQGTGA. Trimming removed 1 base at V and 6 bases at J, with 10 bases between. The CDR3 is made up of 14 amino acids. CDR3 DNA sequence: TGTGCCAGCAGCTTAATGAGCAGGAGCAATGAGCAGTTCTTC. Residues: CASSLMSRSNEQFF.

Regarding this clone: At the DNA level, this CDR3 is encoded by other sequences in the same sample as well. CDR3 amino acids: CASSPTGDQETQYF. For the CDR3, the DNA is TGTGCCAGCTCACCAACAGGGGACCAAGAGACCCAGTACTTC. V is TRBV18 and J is TRBJ2-5; 7 bases are shared with TRBD1. The J segment lost 0 bases and the V segment lost 2 bases, leaving 0 bases of the junction unmatched. This CDR3 comprises 14 residues. Germline assignment: CDR1 KGHSH and CDR2 LQKENI.

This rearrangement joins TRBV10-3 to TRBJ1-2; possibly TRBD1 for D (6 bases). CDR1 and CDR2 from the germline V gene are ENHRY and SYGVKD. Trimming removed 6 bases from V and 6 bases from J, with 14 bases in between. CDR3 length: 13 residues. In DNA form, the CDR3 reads TGTGCCATCAGCGGACAGAAGTTTGATGGCTACACCTTC. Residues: CAISGQKFDGYTF.

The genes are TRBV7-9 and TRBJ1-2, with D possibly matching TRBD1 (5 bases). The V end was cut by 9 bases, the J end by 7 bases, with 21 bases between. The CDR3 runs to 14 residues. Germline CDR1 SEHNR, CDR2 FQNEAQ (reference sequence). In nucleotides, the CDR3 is TGTGCCAGTACTCCTCTCGTGGGGCGTGGTGGCTACACCTTC. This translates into CASTPLVGRGGYTF.

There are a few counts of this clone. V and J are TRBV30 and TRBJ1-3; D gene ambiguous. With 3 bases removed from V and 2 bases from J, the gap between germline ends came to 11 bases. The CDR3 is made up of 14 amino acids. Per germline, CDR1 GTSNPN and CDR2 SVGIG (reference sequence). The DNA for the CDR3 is TGTGCCTGGAGAGTAACAGTGGCTGGAAACACCATATATTTT. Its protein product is CAWRVTVAGNTIYF.

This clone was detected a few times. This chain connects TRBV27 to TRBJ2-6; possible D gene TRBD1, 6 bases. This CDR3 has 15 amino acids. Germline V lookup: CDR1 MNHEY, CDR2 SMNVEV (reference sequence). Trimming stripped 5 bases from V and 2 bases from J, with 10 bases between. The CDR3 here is CASSLQGPGANVLTF. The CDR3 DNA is TGTGCCAGCAGTCTACAGGGCCCTGGGGCCAACGTCCTGACTTTC.

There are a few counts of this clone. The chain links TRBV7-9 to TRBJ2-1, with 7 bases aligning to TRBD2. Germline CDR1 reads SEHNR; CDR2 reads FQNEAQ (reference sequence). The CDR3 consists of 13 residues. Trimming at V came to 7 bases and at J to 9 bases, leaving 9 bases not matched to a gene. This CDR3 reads CASTQGGFGEQFF. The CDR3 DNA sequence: TGTGCCAGCACCCAGGGAGGGTTCGGTGAGCAGTTCTTC.

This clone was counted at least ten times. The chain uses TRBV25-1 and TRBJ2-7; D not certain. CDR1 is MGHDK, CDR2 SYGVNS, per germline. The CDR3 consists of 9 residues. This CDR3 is CASSEGSAV. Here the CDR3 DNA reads TGTGCCAGCAGTGAAGGCAGTGCGGTC.

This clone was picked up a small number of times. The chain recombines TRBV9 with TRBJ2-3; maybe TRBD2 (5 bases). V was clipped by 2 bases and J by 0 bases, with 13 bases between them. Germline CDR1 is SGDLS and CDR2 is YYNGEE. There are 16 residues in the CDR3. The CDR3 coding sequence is TGTGCCAGCAGCGTTGGCCCTAGGGAGAGCACAGATACGCAGTATTTT. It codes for CASSVGPRESTDTQYF.

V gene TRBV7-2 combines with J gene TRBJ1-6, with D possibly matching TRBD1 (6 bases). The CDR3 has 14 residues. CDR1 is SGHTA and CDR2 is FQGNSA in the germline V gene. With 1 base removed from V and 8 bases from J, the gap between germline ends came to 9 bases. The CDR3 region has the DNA TGTGCCAGCAGCTTAGGAAGGGGGTATTCACCCCTCCACTTT. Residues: CASSLGRGYSPLHF.

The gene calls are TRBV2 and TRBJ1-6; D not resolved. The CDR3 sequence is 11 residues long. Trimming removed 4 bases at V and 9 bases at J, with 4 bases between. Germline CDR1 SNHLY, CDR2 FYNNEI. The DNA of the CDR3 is TGTGCCAGCAGTGTCCGTTCACCCCTCCACTTT. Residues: CASSVRSPLHF.

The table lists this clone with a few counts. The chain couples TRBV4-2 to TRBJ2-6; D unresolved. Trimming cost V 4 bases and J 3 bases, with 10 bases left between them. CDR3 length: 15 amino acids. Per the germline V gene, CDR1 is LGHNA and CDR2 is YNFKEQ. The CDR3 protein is CASSPDPYGANVLTF. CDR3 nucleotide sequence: TGTGCCAGCAGCCCGGACCCTTATGGGGCCAACGTCCTGACTTTC.

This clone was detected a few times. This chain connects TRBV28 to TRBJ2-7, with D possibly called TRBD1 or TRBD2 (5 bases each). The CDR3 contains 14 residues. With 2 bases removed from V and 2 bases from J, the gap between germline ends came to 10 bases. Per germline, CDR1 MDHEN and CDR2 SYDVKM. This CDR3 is CASSLEGRPYEQYV. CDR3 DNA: TGTGCCAGCAGTTTAGAGGGACGTCCCTACGAGCAGTACGTC.

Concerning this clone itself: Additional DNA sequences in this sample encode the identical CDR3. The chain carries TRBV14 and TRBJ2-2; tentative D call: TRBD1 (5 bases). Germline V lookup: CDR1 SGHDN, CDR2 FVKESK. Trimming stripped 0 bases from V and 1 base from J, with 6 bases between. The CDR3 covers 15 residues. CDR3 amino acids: CASSQDRVNTGELFF. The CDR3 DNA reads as TGTGCCAGCAGCCAAGACAGGGTGAACACCGGGGAGCTGTTTTTT.

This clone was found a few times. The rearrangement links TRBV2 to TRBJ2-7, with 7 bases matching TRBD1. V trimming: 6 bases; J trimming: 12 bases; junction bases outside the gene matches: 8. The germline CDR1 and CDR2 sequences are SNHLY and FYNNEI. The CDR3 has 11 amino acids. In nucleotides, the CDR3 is TGTGCCAGCAGCAGCTTGGGGGACAGGTACTTC. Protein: CASSSLGDRYF.

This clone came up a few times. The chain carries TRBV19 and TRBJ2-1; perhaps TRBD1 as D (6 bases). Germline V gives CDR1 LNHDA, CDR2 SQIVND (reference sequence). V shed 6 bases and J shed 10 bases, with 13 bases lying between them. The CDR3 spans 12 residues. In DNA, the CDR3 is TGTGCCAGTAGAGGAGACAGGCGGGAGCAGTTCTTC. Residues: CASRGDRREQFF.